This T cell receptor (beta chain) comes out of a study of cytomegalovirus exposure and HLA in healthy donors. Regarding this clone: The antigen is not known.

Study results and limitations: Most CMV-associated TCR beta chains appeared HLA-restricted in a later analysis.

PCR amplification relied on 60 Vbeta primers (plus 13 Jbeta primers). Clones were sequenced by immunoSEQ multiplex PCR, and TCRdb holds only the in-frame ones, with some missing. The sample carries approximately 220,000 clones, approximately 88% recorded once. Material: PBMCs. The source is a boy aged 2-9 years in good health and CMV-seronegative.

In DNA form, the CDR3 reads TGTGCCAGCAGCTTGGAACCTAGCGGGGTATACAATGAGCAGTTCTTC. Protein: CASSLEPSGVYNEQFF. This chain links TRBV5-4 with TRBJ2-1, with 9 bases lining up with TRBD2. The CDR3 covers 16 residues. Germline-derived CDR1 and CDR2 are SGHNT and YYREEE (reference sequence). Trimming at V came to 0 bases and at J to 4 bases, leaving 5 bases not matched to a gene.